This T cell receptor beta chain came from a study of blood T cell repertoires in COVID-19. Study at large: Italy, Spain and the United States were the sources of the convalescent and acute COVID-19 samples.

Produced via immunoSEQ multiplex PCR; TCRdb's table is partial and in-frame only. The top ten clones hold 7.8% of a sample with some 500,000 clones, about 89% of them seen once. The CDR3 sequence is 15 residues long. V was shortened by 3 bases and J by 1 base, with 14 bases between the two germline ends. Germline V CDR1 and CDR2: SGHTS, YDEGEE. The J gene is TRBJ2-7, the V gene TRBV5-8; D may be TRBD1 (5 bases). This TCR came from a woman aged 50 to 60 with COVID-19, enrolled during active disease. The sequencing sample was made of peripheral blood. The DNA of the CDR3 is TGTGCCAGCAGCTATCCAGGGTCCTCATCCTACGAGCAGTACTTC. Translation gives CASSYPGSSSYEQYF.